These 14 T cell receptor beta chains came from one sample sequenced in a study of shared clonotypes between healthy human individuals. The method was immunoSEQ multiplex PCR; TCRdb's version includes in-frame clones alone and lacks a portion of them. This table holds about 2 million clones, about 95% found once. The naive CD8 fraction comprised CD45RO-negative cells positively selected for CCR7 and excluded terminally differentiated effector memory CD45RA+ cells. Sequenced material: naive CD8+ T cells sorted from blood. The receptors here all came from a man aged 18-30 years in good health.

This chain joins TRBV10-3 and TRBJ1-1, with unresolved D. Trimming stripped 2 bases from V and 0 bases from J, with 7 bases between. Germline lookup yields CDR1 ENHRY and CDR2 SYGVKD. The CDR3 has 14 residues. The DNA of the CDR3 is TGTGCCATCAGTGAGATAGGAGTGAACACTGAAGCTTTCTTT. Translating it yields CAISEIGVNTEAFF.

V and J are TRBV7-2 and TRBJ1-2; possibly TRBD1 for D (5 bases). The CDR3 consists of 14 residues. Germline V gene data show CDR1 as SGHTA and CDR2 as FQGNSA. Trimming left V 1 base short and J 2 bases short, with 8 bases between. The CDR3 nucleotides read TGTGCCAGCAGCTTAGTGGGGGTGAACTATGGCTACACCTTC. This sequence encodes CASSLVGVNYGYTF.

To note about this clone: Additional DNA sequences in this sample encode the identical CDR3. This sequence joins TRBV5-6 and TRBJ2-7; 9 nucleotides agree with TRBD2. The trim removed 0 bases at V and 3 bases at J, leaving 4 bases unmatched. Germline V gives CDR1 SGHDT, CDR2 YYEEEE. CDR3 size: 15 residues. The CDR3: CASSLDLAGLYEQYF. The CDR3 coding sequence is TGTGCCAGCAGCTTGGATCTAGCGGGACTCTACGAGCAGTACTTC.

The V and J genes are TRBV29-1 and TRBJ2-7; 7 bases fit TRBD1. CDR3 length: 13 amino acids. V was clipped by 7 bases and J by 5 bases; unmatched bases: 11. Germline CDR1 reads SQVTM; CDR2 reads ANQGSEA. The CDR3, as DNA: TGCAGCGCCGCGATCCAGGGGGTCCACGAGCAGTACTTC. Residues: CSAAIQGVHEQYF.

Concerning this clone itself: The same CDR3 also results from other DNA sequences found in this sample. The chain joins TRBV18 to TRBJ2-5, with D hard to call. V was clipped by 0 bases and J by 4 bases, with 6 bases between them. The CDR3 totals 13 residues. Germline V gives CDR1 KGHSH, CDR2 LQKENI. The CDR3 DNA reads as TGTGCCAGCTCACCACCGCTAGGAGAGACCCAGTACTTC. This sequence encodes CASSPPLGETQYF. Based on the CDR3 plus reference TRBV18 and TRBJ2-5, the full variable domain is NAGVMQNPRHLVRRRGQEARLRCSPMKGHSHVYWYRQLPEEGLKFMVYLQKENIIDESGMPKERFSAEFPKEGPSILRIQQVVRGDSAAYFCASSPPLGETQYFGPGTRLLVL.

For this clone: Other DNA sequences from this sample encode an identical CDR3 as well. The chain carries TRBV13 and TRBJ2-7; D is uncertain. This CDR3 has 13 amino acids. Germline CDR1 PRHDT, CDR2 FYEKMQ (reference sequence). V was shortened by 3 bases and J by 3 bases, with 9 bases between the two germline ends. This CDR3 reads CASSFAGSYEQYF. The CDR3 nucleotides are TGTGCCAGCAGCTTCGCAGGAAGCTACGAGCAGTACTTC. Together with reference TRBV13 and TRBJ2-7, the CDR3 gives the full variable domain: AAGVIQSPRHLIKEKRETATLKCYPIPRHDTVYWYQQGPGQDPQFLISFYEKMQSDKGSIPDRFSAQQFSDYHSELNMSSLELGDSALYFCASSFAGSYEQYFGPGTRLTVT.

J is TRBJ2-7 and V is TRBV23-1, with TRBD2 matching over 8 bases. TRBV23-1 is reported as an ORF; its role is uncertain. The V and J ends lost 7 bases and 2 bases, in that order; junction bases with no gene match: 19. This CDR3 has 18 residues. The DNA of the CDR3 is TGCGCCAGCACCATAGGGCGGATCGAAACTAGCGGTACCTACGAGCAGTACTTC. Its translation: CASTIGRIETSGTYEQYF.

CDR3 sequence reads: CASSYQGYQPQHF. In DNA, the CDR3 is TGTGCCAGCAGTTACCAGGGGTACCAGCCCCAGCATTTT. The chain joins TRBV6-6 to TRBJ1-5, with a weak D call TRBD1 (6 bases). Per germline, CDR1 MNHNY and CDR2 SVGAGI (reference sequence). Trimming cost V 2 bases and J 7 bases, with 9 bases left between them. The CDR3 spans 13 residues.

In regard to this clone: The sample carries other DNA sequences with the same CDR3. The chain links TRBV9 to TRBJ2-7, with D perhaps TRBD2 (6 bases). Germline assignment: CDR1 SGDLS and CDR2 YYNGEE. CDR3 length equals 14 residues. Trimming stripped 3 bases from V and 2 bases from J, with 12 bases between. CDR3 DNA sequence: TGTGCCAGCAGCGAGGACGGAGGGCCCTACGAGCAGTACTTC. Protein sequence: CASSEDGGPYEQYF. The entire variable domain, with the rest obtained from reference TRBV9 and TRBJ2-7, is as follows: DSGVTQTPKHLITATGQRVTLRCSPRSGDLSVYWYQQSLDQGLQFLIQYYNGEERAKGNILERFSAQQFPDLHSELNLSSLELGDSALYFCASSEDGGPYEQYFGPGTRLTVT.

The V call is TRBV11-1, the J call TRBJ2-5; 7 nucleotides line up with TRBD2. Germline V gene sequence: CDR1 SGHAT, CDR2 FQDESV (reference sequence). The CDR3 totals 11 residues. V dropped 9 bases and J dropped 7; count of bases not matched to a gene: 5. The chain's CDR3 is CARAGFGTQYF. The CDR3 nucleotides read TGTGCCAGAGCGGGGTTCGGGACCCAGTACTTC. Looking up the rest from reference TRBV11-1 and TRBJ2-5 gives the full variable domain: EAEVAQSPRYKITEKSQAVAFWCDPISGHATLYWYRQILGQGPELLVQFQDESVVDDSQLPKDRFSAERLKGVDSTLKIQPAELGDSAMYLCARAGFGTQYFGPGTRLLVL.

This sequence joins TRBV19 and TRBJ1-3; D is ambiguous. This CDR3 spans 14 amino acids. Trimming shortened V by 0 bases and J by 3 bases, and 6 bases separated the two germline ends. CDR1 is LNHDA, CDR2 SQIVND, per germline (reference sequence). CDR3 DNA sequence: TGTGCCAGTAGTATAGATCCAGATGGAAACACCATATATTTT. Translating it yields CASSIDPDGNTIYF. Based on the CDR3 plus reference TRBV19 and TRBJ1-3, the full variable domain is DGGITQSPKYLFRKEGQNVTLSCEQNLNHDAMYWYRQDPGQGLRLIYYSQIVNDFQKGDIAEGYSVSREKKESFPLTVTSAQKNPTAFYLCASSIDPDGNTIYFGEGSWLTVV.

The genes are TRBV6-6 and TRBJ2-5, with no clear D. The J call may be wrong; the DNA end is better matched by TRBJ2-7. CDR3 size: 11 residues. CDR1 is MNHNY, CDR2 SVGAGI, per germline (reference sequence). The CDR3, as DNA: TGTGCCAGCGGCTCGGAATACGAGCAGTACTTC. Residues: CASGSEYEQYF.

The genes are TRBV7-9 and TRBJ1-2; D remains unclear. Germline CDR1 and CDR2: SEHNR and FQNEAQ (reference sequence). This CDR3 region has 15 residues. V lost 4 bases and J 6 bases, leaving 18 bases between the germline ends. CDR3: CASSSFLAGLHGYTF. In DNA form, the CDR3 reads TGTGCCAGCAGCTCCTTCCTGGCAGGCCTTCATGGCTACACCTTC.

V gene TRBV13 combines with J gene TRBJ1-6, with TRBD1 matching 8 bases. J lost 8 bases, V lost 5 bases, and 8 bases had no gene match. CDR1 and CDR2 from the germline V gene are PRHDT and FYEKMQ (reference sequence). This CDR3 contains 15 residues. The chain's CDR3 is CASSAQGQADSPLHF. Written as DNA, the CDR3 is TGTGCCAGCAGCGCTCAGGGACAGGCCGATTCACCCCTCCACTTT.